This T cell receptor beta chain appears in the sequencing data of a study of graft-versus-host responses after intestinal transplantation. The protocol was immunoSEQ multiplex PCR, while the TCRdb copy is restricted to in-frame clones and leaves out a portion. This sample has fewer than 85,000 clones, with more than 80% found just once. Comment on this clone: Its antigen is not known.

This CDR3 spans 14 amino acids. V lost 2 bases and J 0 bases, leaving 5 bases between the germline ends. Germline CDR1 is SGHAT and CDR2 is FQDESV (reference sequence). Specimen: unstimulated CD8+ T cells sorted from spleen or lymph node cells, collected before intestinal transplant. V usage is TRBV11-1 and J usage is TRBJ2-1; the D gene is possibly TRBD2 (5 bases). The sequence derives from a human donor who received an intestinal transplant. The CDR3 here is CASSLTSSYNEQFF. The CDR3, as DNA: TGTGCCAGCAGCTTAACTAGCTCCTACAATGAGCAGTTCTTC.